A selection of T cell receptor beta chains follows, all from one sample in a study of cytomegalovirus exposure and HLA in healthy donors. TCRdb keeps only in-frame clones here, not all; method: immunoSEQ multiplex PCR. This sample has 150,000 to 200,000 clones; approximately 80% occur once, and the top ten carry roughly 14%. The sequenced sample was PBMCs. These receptors all come from a woman aged 40 to 50 in good health and CMV-seronegative. Each CDR3 is given with its conserved first and last residue. A D gene is named only where the DNA matches it firmly. Size is stated for part of the rows, as once, few or many counts, or as a class when the clone is expanded.

clone_size: few; d_call: TRBD2; v_call: TRBV9; j_call: TRBJ2-2; cdr3_aa: CASSGTSGSVGELFF; cdr3_nt: TGTGCCAGCAGCGGAACTAGCGGGAGTGTCGGGGAGCTGTTTTTT
clone_size: -; d_call: TRBD2; v_call: TRBV28; j_call: TRBJ2-3; cdr3_aa: CASSLRLAVTDTQYF; cdr3_nt: TGTGCCAGCAGTTTACGCCTAGCGGTCACAGATACGCAGTATTTT
clone_size: once; d_call: -; v_call: TRBV6-4; j_call: TRBJ1-2; cdr3_aa: CASSEGHGNGYTF; cdr3_nt: TGTGCCAGCAGTGAAGGACACGGAAATGGCTACACCTTC
clone_size: -; d_call: -; v_call: TRBV7-6; j_call: TRBJ2-7; cdr3_aa: CTSSPERAPYEQYF; cdr3_nt: TGTACCAGCAGCCCAGAGCGGGCCCCCTACGAGCAGTACTTC
clone_size: -; d_call: TRBD1; v_call: TRBV10-3; j_call: TRBJ2-7; cdr3_aa: CAISRDRGSSYEQYF; cdr3_nt: TGTGCCATCAGCAGGGACAGGGGATCGTCCTACGAGCAGTACTTC
clone_size: -; d_call: -; v_call: TRBV2; j_call: TRBJ1-5; cdr3_aa: CASSETGKGQPQHF; cdr3_nt: TGTGCCAGCAGTGAAACAGGTAAAGGTCAGCCCCAGCATTTT
clone_size: -; d_call: TRBD1; v_call: TRBV30; j_call: TRBJ1-3; cdr3_aa: CAWMGQGGLAGNTIYF; cdr3_nt: TGTGCCTGGATGGGACAGGGGGGTCTTGCCGGAAACACCATATATTTT
clone_size: -; d_call: TRBD1; v_call: TRBV13; j_call: TRBJ1-2; cdr3_aa: CASSPGQGNGYTF; cdr3_nt: TGTGCCAGCAGCCCTGGACAGGGGAATGGCTACACCTTC
clone_size: -; d_call: -; v_call: TRBV7-2; j_call: TRBJ1-6; cdr3_aa: CASSLGLGSPLHF; cdr3_nt: TGTGCCAGCAGCTTGGGACTTGGATCACCCCTCCACTTT
clone_size: once; d_call: TRBD2; v_call: TRBV18; j_call: TRBJ2-7; cdr3_aa: CASSAALAGGPYEQYF; cdr3_nt: TGTGCCAGCTCAGCCGCCCTAGCGGGGGGTCCCTACGAGCAGTACTTC
clone_size: -; d_call: TRBD2; v_call: TRBV11-3; j_call: TRBJ2-5; cdr3_aa: CASSLGLADEETQYF; cdr3_nt: TGTGCCAGCAGCCTGGGACTAGCGGATGAAGAGACCCAGTACTTC
clone_size: -; d_call: TRBD1; v_call: TRBV18; j_call: TRBJ2-2; cdr3_aa: CASSNGGTGRTGELFF; cdr3_nt: TGTGCCAGCTCCAACGGCGGGACAGGGAGAACCGGGGAGCTGTTTTTT
clone_size: -; d_call: -; v_call: TRBV5-4; j_call: TRBJ1-3; cdr3_aa: CASSPYPSGNTIYF; cdr3_nt: TGTGCCAGCAGCCCCTATCCCTCTGGAAACACCATATATTTT
clone_size: once; d_call: -; v_call: TRBV6-6; j_call: TRBJ1-4; cdr3_aa: CASTTTGFAEKLFF; cdr3_nt: TGTGCCAGCACCACGACAGGCTTCGCCGAAAAACTGTTTTTT
clone_size: -; d_call: -; v_call: TRBV10-3; j_call: TRBJ2-7; cdr3_aa: CAISDGQYVYEQYF; cdr3_nt: TGTGCCATCAGCGACGGACAGTACGTCTACGAGCAGTACTTC
clone_size: -; d_call: TRBD2; v_call: TRBV6-5; j_call: TRBJ2-5; cdr3_aa: CASSDHRLAGVEYF; cdr3_nt: TGTGCCAGCAGTGACCACCGACTAGCGGGAGTTGAGTACTTC
clone_size: once; d_call: -; v_call: TRBV25-1; j_call: TRBJ1-2; cdr3_aa: CASTSGIGYTF; cdr3_nt: TGTGCCAGCACCTCCGGGATTGGCTACACCTTC
clone_size: -; d_call: -; v_call: TRBV6-5; j_call: TRBJ1-3; cdr3_aa: CASSADFSSGNTIYF; cdr3_nt: TGTGCCAGCAGCGCGGACTTTTCGTCTGGAAACACCATATATTTT
clone_size: -; d_call: TRBD1; v_call: TRBV7-2; j_call: TRBJ2-1; cdr3_aa: CASTLQGARDEQFF; cdr3_nt: TGTGCCAGCACCCTACAGGGGGCGAGGGATGAGCAGTTCTTC
clone_size: few; d_call: -; v_call: TRBV11-3; j_call: TRBJ2-7; cdr3_aa: CASSLGNRVTSEQYF; cdr3_nt: TGTGCCAGCAGCTTAGGTAACAGGGTGACATCCGAGCAGTACTTC
clone_size: -; d_call: TRBD2; v_call: TRBV4-1; j_call: TRBJ2-5; cdr3_aa: CASAGLAGVPVETQYF; cdr3_nt: TGCGCCAGCGCGGGGCTAGCGGGAGTCCCGGTGGAGACCCAGTACTTC
clone_size: -; d_call: TRBD2; v_call: TRBV28; j_call: TRBJ2-3; cdr3_aa: CASSSRLAGAQDTQYF; cdr3_nt: TGTGCCAGCAGTTCTCGACTAGCGGGAGCACAAGATACGCAGTATTTT
clone_size: few; d_call: TRBD1; v_call: TRBV4-2; j_call: TRBJ1-2; cdr3_aa: CASSPWAGGNLRGGYTF; cdr3_nt: TGTGCCAGCAGCCCCTGGGCAGGGGGCAATCTTAGGGGTGGCTACACCTTC
clone_size: -; d_call: -; v_call: TRBV15; j_call: TRBJ2-2; cdr3_aa: CATSRETPGVTGELFF; cdr3_nt: TGTGCCACCAGCAGAGAAACGCCAGGGGTAACCGGGGAGCTGTTTTTT
clone_size: few; d_call: TRBD2; v_call: TRBV19; j_call: TRBJ2-2; cdr3_aa: CASSIRLAGGPVTGELFF; cdr3_nt: TGTGCCAGTAGTATTCGTCTAGCGGGAGGGCCGGTCACCGGGGAGCTGTTTTTT
clone_size: few; d_call: -; v_call: TRBV28; j_call: TRBJ1-2; cdr3_aa: CASSLGWAGYTF; cdr3_nt: TGTGCCAGCAGTTTGGGCTGGGCCGGCTACACCTTC
clone_size: -; d_call: -; v_call: TRBV5-6; j_call: TRBJ2-1; cdr3_aa: CASSLVQGTYNEQFF; cdr3_nt: TGTGCCAGCAGCTTGGTACAGGGAACCTACAATGAGCAGTTCTTC
clone_size: once; d_call: -; v_call: TRBV23-1; j_call: TRBJ2-4; cdr3_aa: CASSRGENIQYF; cdr3_nt: TGCGCCAGCAGTCGTGGGGAGAACATTCAGTACTTC
clone_size: once; d_call: TRBD2; v_call: TRBV2; j_call: TRBJ2-5; cdr3_aa: CASSRDGGAQETQYF; cdr3_nt: TGTGCCAGCAGTCGGGACGGGGGGGCCCAAGAGACCCAGTACTTC
clone_size: -; d_call: TRBD2; v_call: TRBV7-9; j_call: TRBJ2-5; cdr3_aa: CASSRAGGQETQYF; cdr3_nt: TGTGCCAGCAGCCGAGCGGGGGGGCAAGAGACCCAGTACTTC
clone_size: -; d_call: -; v_call: TRBV28; j_call: TRBJ2-2; cdr3_aa: CASNNEGAGTGELFF; cdr3_nt: TGTGCCAGCAACAACGAGGGCGCGGGCACCGGGGAGCTGTTTTTT
clone_size: -; d_call: -; v_call: TRBV7-8; j_call: TRBJ1-1; cdr3_aa: CASSPRSRVDTEAFF; cdr3_nt: TGTGCCAGCAGCCCGAGAAGCAGGGTCGACACTGAAGCTTTCTTT
clone_size: once; d_call: TRBD1; v_call: TRBV18; j_call: TRBJ1-6; cdr3_aa: CASSPTGVNSPLHF; cdr3_nt: TGTGCCAGCTCACCAACAGGGGTGAATTCACCCCTCCACTTT
clone_size: -; d_call: -; v_call: TRBV9; j_call: TRBJ1-3; cdr3_aa: CASSPRTDSGNTIYF; cdr3_nt: TGTGCCAGCAGCCCGCGGACAGACTCTGGAAACACCATATATTTT
clone_size: -; d_call: -; v_call: TRBV27; j_call: TRBJ1-1; cdr3_aa: CASSITGLDTEAFF; cdr3_nt: TGTGCCAGCAGTATAACAGGTCTCGACACTGAAGCTTTCTTT
clone_size: -; d_call: TRBD1; v_call: TRBV7-6; j_call: TRBJ2-7; cdr3_aa: CASSVGTQPGGEQYF; cdr3_nt: TGTGCCAGCAGCGTCGGGACACAACCAGGGGGCGAGCAGTACTTC
clone_size: -; d_call: -; v_call: TRBV2; j_call: TRBJ2-7; cdr3_aa: CASGRPSWRF; cdr3_nt: TGTGCCAGCGGACGACCCAGCTGGAGGTTC
clone_size: -; d_call: TRBD1; v_call: TRBV4-1; j_call: TRBJ2-7; cdr3_aa: CASSQDGQGDPYEQYF; cdr3_nt: TGCGCCAGCAGCCAAGATGGACAGGGGGACCCCTACGAGCAGTACTTC
clone_size: few; d_call: -; v_call: TRBV5-6; j_call: TRBJ1-2; cdr3_aa: CASSLVTAYGYTF; cdr3_nt: TGTGCCAGCAGCTTGGTGACAGCCTATGGCTACACCTTC
clone_size: once; d_call: TRBD2; v_call: TRBV7-2; j_call: TRBJ2-7; cdr3_aa: CASSLLSGLSSYEQYF; cdr3_nt: TGTGCCAGCAGCTTACTTAGCGGGCTTTCCTCCTACGAGCAGTACTTC
clone_size: -; d_call: TRBD2; v_call: TRBV5-6; j_call: TRBJ2-3; cdr3_aa: CASRPWAGVQDTQYF; cdr3_nt: TGTGCCAGCAGGCCATGGGCGGGAGTTCAGGATACGCAGTATTTT
clone_size: -; d_call: -; v_call: TRBV6-6; j_call: TRBJ2-1; cdr3_aa: CASSPAAGTGYNEQFF; cdr3_nt: TGTGCCAGCAGCCCCGCCGCCGGGACTGGCTACAATGAGCAGTTCTTC
clone_size: -; d_call: -; v_call: TRBV28; j_call: TRBJ2-1; cdr3_aa: CASTLAAYNEQFF; cdr3_nt: TGTGCCAGCACTCTAGCAGCCTACAATGAGCAGTTCTTC
clone_size: -; d_call: -; v_call: TRBV7-8; j_call: TRBJ2-3; cdr3_aa: CASSSRGYSDTQYF; cdr3_nt: TGTGCCAGCAGCTCTAGGGGGTACTCAGATACGCAGTATTTT